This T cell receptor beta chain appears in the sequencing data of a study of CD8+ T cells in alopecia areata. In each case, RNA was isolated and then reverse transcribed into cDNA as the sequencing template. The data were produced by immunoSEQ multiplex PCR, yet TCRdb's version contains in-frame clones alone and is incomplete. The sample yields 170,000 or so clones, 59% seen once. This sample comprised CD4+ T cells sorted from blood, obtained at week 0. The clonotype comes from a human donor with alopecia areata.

The CDR3 loop reads CSVVKGRNTEAFF. The DNA for the CDR3 is TGCAGCGTTGTTAAGGGGAGGAACACTGAAGCTTTCTTT. The chain uses TRBV29-1 and TRBJ1-1; D may be TRBD1 (5 bases). Looked up from germline, CDR1 is SQVTM and CDR2 is ANQGSEA. Trimming cost V 4 bases and J 1 base, with 10 bases left between them. CDR3 size: 13 residues.